This passage covers 21 T cell receptor beta chains from one sample sequenced in a study of identical twins. MiXCR, run by TCRdb on the 5' RACE reads, gives a single entry per CDR3 protein. The data hold about 890,000 distinct CDR3 sequences, with 12% observed a single time. These data also formed part of another study, on yellow fever vaccine responses in identical twins.

Sequencing input: PBMCs. These TCRs come from a woman aged 18-35 years in good health.

The V gene is TRBV7-9, the J gene TRBJ2-2; no clear D. The CDR3 covers 12 residues. The germline V gene encodes CDR1 SEHNR and CDR2 FQNEAQ (reference sequence). The CDR3 bases are TGTACGGGCGCCTCGAACACCGGGGAGCTGTTTTTT. It codes for CTGASNTGELFF. Supplemented by reference TRBV7-9 and TRBJ2-2, the full variable domain reads DTGVSQNPRHKITKRGQNVTFRCDPISEHNRLYWYRQTLGQGPEFLTYFQNEAQLEKSRLLSDRFSAERPKGSFSTLEIQRTEQGDSAMYLCTGASNTGELFFGEGSRLTVL.

As concerns this clonotype: The junction shows a germline mismatch at one end, possibly a read error. The chain has TRBV7-2 and TRBJ2-3, with D maybe TRBD1 (6 bases). This CDR3 is 16 amino acids long. Germline CDR1 and CDR2: SGHTA and FQGNSA. CDR3 nucleotide sequence: TGCGCCAGCAGCTTAGCTTCGGGTTTTAGGGGGGATACGCAGTATTTT. Its protein product is CASSLASGFRGDTQYF.

This clonotype occurred many times. The chain uses TRBV29-1 and TRBJ1-1; a possible D gene is TRBD1 (6 bases). The CDR3 totals 18 residues. Germline V CDR1 and CDR2: SQVTM, ANQGSEA. V gave up 3 bases and J gave up 0 bases, with 23 bases separating them. This CDR3 reads CSVDSGASRTHMNTEAFF. DNA of the CDR3: TGCAGCGTTGACTCGGGGGCCAGCAGGACACACATGAACACTGAAGCTTTCTTT.

Only a few counts were recorded for this clonotype. The genes are TRBV5-1 and TRBJ1-3; unclear D gene. This CDR3 comprises 15 residues. Trimming stripped 0 bases from V and 3 bases from J, with 10 bases between. Germline V gene sequence: CDR1 SGHRS, CDR2 YFSETQ. The CDR3 reads CASSLALAGGNTIYF. The DNA for the CDR3 is TGCGCCAGCAGCTTGGCCCTGGCGGGTGGAAACACCATATATTTT. Supplemented by reference TRBV5-1 and TRBJ1-3, the full variable domain reads KAGVTQTPRYLIKTRGQQVTLSCSPISGHRSVSWYQQTPGQGLQFLFEYFSETQRNKGNFPGRFSGRQFSNSRSEMNVSTLELGDSALYLCASSLALAGGNTIYFGEGSWLTVV.

The gene calls are TRBV5-1 and TRBJ2-4, with 13 bases fitting TRBD2. Trimming removed 3 bases from V and 5 bases from J; junction bases left unmatched: 8. This CDR3 region has 17 residues. Germline V gene lookup returns CDR1 SGHRS and CDR2 YFSETQ. CDR3: CASSSGLAGRIQNIQYF. The CDR3 DNA reads TGCGCCAGCAGCTCGGGACTAGCGGGACGTATACAAAACATTCAGTACTTC. Filled out from reference TRBV5-1 and TRBJ2-4, the complete variable domain reads KAGVTQTPRYLIKTRGQQVTLSCSPISGHRSVSWYQQTPGQGLQFLFEYFSETQRNKGNFPGRFSGRQFSNSRSEMNVSTLELGDSALYLCASSSGLAGRIQNIQYFGAGTRLSVL.

This clonotype was picked up a small number of times. This chain joins TRBV7-9 and TRBJ2-1; the D gene is possibly TRBD2 (5 bases). Germline V CDR1 and CDR2: SEHNR, FQNEAQ (reference sequence). Trimming took off 5 bases at V and 0 bases at J, with 17 bases between the two ends. This CDR3 is 17 amino acids long. Here the CDR3 reads CASSPNPAGISYNEQFF. The DNA for the CDR3 is TGTGCCAGCAGCCCCAACCCTGCCGGGATCTCCTACAATGAGCAGTTCTTC.

The rearrangement links TRBV3-1 to TRBJ2-7; D not certain. V lost 1 base to trimming and J lost 2 bases, with 9 bases between them. CDR1 is LGHDT and CDR2 is YNNKEL in the germline V gene (reference sequence). CDR3 length: 14 residues. CDR3 sequence reads: CASSQVWATYEQYV. The CDR3 region has the DNA TGTGCCAGCAGCCAAGTTTGGGCCACCTACGAGCAGTACGTC.

A word on this clonotype: One end of the junction fails to match germline, which may point to a read error. The chain couples TRBV20-1 to TRBJ2-1, with TRBD2 identical over 11 bases. Germline loops: CDR1 DFQATT, CDR2 SNEGSKA (reference sequence). The CDR3 contains 17 residues. Here the CDR3 reads CCARDNLGTSGHNEQFF. DNA for the CDR3: TGCTGTGCTAGAGATAACCTCGGGACTAGCGGACACAATGAGCAGTTCTTC.

V gene TRBV5-4 combines with J gene TRBJ2-2; D is uncertain. This CDR3 spans 16 amino acids. With 0 bases removed from V and 1 base from J, the gap between germline ends came to 10 bases. Germline V gives CDR1 SGHNT, CDR2 YYREEE (reference sequence). CDR3 sequence (DNA): TGTGCCAGCAGCTTGGCCGGTGCAGGGAACACCGGGGAGCTGTTTTTT. Protein sequence: CASSLAGAGNTGELFF.

The chain combines TRBV10-3 with TRBJ2-1, with 9 nucleotides matching TRBD2. Germline trimming cut 0 bases from V and 7 bases from J; bases unmatched to any gene: 1. The CDR3 totals 14 residues. Looked up from germline, CDR1 is ENHRY and CDR2 is SYGVKD. In DNA, the CDR3 is TGTGCCATCAGTGAGTCTAGCGGGAGAAATGAGCAGTTCTTC. The encoded protein is CAISESSGRNEQFF.

The J gene is TRBJ2-7, the V gene TRBV6-1; 8 bases agree with TRBD1. CDR1 is MNHNS, CDR2 SASEGT, per germline. This CDR3 is built from 14 residues. Trimming at V came to 7 bases and at J to 3 bases, leaving 8 bases not matched to a gene. CDR3 coding DNA: TGTGCCAGCATACCAGCACAGGGGGTCTACGAGCAGTACTTC. Encoded protein: CASIPAQGVYEQYF.

The sample holds a few counts of this clonotype. In DNA form, the CDR3 reads TGCAGTGCTGGGGGTTACCCCGGACCAGAGACCCAGTACTTC. Protein sequence: CSAGGYPGPETQYF. V gene TRBV20-1 combines with J gene TRBJ2-5; the D call may be TRBD1 or TRBD2 (5 bases each). V was clipped by 5 bases and J by 4 bases, with 17 bases between them. The length of the CDR3 is 14 residues. CDR1 and CDR2 (germline): DFQATT, SNEGSKA (reference sequence).

The chain uses TRBV29-1 and TRBJ1-2, with D hard to call. The ends were cut back, 6 bases at V and 0 bases at J, with 11 bases in the middle. This CDR3 region has 13 residues. Looked up from germline, CDR1 is SQVTM and CDR2 is ANQGSEA. The CDR3 is CSVAGGTNYGYTF. The CDR3 DNA sequence: TGCAGCGTCGCGGGTGGGACTAACTATGGCTACACCTTC.

The CDR3 protein is CASSRTASSYEQYF. The CDR3 region has the DNA TGTGCCAGCAGTCGGACAGCTAGCTCCTACGAGCAGTACTTC. V and J are TRBV2 and TRBJ2-7; D is perhaps TRBD1 (6 bases). The CDR3 contains 14 residues. The germline gives CDR1 SNHLY, CDR2 FYNNEI. V gave up 5 bases and J gave up 0 bases, with 11 bases separating them.

This chain uses TRBV5-5 with TRBJ1-2; no clear D gene. Trimming took off 2 bases at V and 4 bases at J, with 18 bases between the two ends. The CDR3 is 16 amino acids. The germline V gene encodes CDR1 SGHKS and CDR2 YYEKEE (reference sequence). CDR3 protein: CASSLRSADYFYGYTF. For the CDR3, the DNA is TGTGCCAGCAGCTTAAGGTCGGCAGACTACTTCTATGGCTACACCTTC.

This clonotype was observed a handful of times. The J gene is TRBJ1-5, the V gene TRBV6-1, with a tentative D call TRBD1 (6 bases). V shed 3 bases and J shed 6 bases, with 15 bases lying between them. The CDR3 covers 15 residues. Germline CDR1 is MNHNS and CDR2 is SASEGT. The CDR3 nucleotides are TGTGCCAGCAGTGAGAACAGGGATGCGGCTCAGCCCCAGCATTTT. It is translated as CASSENRDAAQPQHF.

This rearrangement joins TRBV10-3 to TRBJ1-5; D gene ambiguous. CDR3 length: 13 residues. Germline V lookup: CDR1 ENHRY, CDR2 SYGVKD. V lost 7 bases, J lost 6 bases, and 13 bases lay in between. The chain's CDR3 is CAITEHSGQPQHF. The DNA of the CDR3 is TGTGCCATCACCGAACATTCGGGTCAGCCCCAGCATTTT.

In its sample, this clonotype was seen a few times. The chain has TRBV5-1 and TRBJ2-7, with D possibly being TRBD2 (5 bases). V lost 6 bases and J lost 0, with 22 bases in between. CDR1 is SGHRS and CDR2 is YFSETQ in the germline V gene. The CDR3 runs 17 residues. The CDR3 is CASNRGYLFESSYEQYF. The DNA for the CDR3 is TGCGCCAGCAATCGGGGATATCTTTTCGAATCCTCCTACGAGCAGTACTTC.

The chain uses TRBV3-1 and TRBJ2-1; the match to TRBD1 covers 8 bases. V gave up 0 bases and J gave up 10 bases; unmatched junction bases: 5. Germline V CDR1 and CDR2: LGHDT, YNNKEL (reference sequence). This CDR3 region has 14 residues. The CDR3, as DNA: TGTGCCAGCAGCCAAGATCAGGGGGCTCTGGAGCAGTTCTTC. Amino acid sequence: CASSQDQGALEQFF.

The chain uses TRBV10-3 and TRBJ1-1; D might be TRBD1 (6 bases). With 0 bases removed from V and 1 base from J, the gap between germline ends came to 9 bases. CDR3 length equals 15 residues. Germline-derived CDR1 and CDR2 are ENHRY and SYGVKD. In nucleotides, the CDR3 is TGTGCCATCAGTGAGTCTGGACAGAGGAACACTGAAGCTTTCTTT. Protein sequence: CAISESGQRNTEAFF.

The V gene is TRBV28, the J gene TRBJ2-1; D is ambiguous. V was shortened by 5 bases and J by 0 bases, with 14 bases between the two germline ends. The CDR3 has 16 amino acids. Looked up from germline, CDR1 is MDHEN and CDR2 is SYDVKM. DNA of the CDR3: TGTGCCAGCAGTCCCCCGCTCCTGGGCTCCTACAATGAGCAGTTCTTC. Translated, it gives CASSPPLLGSYNEQFF.